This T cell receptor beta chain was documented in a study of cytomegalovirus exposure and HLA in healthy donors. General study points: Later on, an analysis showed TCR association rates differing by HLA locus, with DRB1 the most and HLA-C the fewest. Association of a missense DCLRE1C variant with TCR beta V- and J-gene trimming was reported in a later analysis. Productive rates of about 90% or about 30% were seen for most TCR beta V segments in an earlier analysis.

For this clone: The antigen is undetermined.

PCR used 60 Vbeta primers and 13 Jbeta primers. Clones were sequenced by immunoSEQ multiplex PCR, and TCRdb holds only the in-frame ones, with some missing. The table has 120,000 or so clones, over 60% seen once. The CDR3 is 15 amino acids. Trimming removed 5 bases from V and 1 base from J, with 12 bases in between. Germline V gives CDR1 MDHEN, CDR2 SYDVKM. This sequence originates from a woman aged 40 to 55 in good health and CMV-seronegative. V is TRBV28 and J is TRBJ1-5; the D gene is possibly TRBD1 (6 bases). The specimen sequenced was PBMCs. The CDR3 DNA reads TGTGCCAGCAGTCCCTTGACAGGAAGCAATCAGCCCCAGCATTTT. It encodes CASSPLTGSNQPQHF.